This T cell receptor (beta chain) emerged from a study of persistence of HIV-infected CD4 T cells. The libraries were made with immunoSEQ version 4 in survey mode. Libraries were prepared by immunoSEQ multiplex PCR; TCRdb keeps only in-frame clonotypes and omits some of them. The table has roughly 30,000 clones, almost 85% seen once. Cells were stimulated with CMV-infected fibroblast lysates at roughly 9.1 ug/mL. Memory cells lacking CD40L and CD69 with high CD45RO were sorted. Donors had undetectable plasma HIV-1 RNA, under 50 copies/mL, for 4+ years. The junction had 4 bases not matched to a gene; V was cut back by 1 base and J by 3 bases. CDR3 length: 16 amino acids. The V gene's germline CDR1 is MGHRA and CDR2 YSYEKL. On this clone: As yet, its antigen is unknown.

This TCR was sampled from an adult man with HIV who was CMV-seropositive. The source was CD4+ T cells sorted from PBMCs after approximately 19-hour stimulation, collected from a patient who received antiretroviral therapy. The chain combines TRBV4-1 with TRBJ2-2; 8 nucleotides line up with TRBD1. In DNA form, the CDR3 reads TGCGCCAGCAGCCAAGCAGGACAGGGTTACACCGGGGAGCTGTTTTTT. Translating it yields CASSQAGQGYTGELFF.